The T cell receptor beta chain under discussion was sequenced for a study of neurological immune-mediated disorders. Broader study findings: In HTLV-1-associated myelopathy, TCR clonal expansion was greatest, and in multiple sclerosis it was least, below healthy controls.

Time point noted: technical triplicate 3. Sorted libraries were made with around 1 million CD4+ or CD8+ T cells. This clonotype was seen many times. No antigen is known for it. The authors made cDNA by 5'RACE with 10-nucleotide random UMIs. Sequencing runs each generated in excess of 180 million TCR-beta sequences derived from 15-18 subjects. TCRdb fed the 5' RACE reads into MiXCR, producing one record per CDR3 protein. The sample lists fewer than 35,000 distinct CDR3 sequences, roughly a sixth occurring once. CDR3 length: 15 residues. The sequencing sample was made of CD4+ T cells from blood. The rearrangement links TRBV21-1 to TRBJ2-6; the D call TRBD2 from the table was never checked on the DNA. TRBV21-1 is a pseudogene. The sequence derives from a female donor with HTLV-1-associated myelopathy (HAM/TSP). The CDR3 sequence is CARRQSALLANVLTF. In DNA, the CDR3 is TGTGCCAGAAGACAGTCCGCACTGTTAGCCAACGTCCTGACTTTC.